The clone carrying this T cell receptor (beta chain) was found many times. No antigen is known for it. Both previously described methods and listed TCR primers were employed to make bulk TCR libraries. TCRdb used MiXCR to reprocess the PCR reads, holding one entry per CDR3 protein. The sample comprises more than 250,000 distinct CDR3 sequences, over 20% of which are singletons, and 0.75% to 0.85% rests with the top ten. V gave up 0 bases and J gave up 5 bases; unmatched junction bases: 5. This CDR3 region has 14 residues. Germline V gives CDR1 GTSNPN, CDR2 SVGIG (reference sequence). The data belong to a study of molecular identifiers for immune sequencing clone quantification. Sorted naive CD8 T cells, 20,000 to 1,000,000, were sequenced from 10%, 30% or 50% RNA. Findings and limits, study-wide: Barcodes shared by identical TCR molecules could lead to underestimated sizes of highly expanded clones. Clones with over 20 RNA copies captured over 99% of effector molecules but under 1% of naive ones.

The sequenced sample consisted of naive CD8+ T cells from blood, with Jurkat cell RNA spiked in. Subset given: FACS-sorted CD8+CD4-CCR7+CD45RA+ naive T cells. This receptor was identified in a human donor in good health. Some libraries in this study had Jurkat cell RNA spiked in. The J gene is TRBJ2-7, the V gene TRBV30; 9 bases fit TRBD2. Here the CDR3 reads CAWSVLAGTHEQYF. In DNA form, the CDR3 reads TGTGCCTGGAGTGTTCTAGCGGGGACCCACGAGCAGTACTTC.